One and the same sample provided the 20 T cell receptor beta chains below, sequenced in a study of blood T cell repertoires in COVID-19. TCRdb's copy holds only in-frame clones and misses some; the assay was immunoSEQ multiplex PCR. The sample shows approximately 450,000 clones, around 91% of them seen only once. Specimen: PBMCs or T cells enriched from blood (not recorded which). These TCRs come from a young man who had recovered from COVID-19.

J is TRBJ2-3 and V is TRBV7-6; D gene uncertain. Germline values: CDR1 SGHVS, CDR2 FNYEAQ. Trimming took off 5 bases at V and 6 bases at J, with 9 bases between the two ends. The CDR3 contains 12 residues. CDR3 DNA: TGTGCCAGCAGCGCCCGTCGGGATACGCAGTATTTT. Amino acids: CASSARRDTQYF.

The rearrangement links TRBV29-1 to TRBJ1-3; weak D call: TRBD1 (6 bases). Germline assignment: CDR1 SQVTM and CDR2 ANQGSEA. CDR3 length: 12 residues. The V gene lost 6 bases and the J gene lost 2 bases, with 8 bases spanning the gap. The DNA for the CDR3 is TGCAGCGTACAGGGAGCTGGAAACACCATATATTTT. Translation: CSVQGAGNTIYF.

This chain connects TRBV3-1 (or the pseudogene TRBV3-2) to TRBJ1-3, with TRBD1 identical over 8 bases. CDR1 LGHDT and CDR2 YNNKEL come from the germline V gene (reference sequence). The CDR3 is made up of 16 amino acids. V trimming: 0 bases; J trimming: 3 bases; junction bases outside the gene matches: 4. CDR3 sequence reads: CASSQENRGFGNTIYF. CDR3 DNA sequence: TGTGCCAGCAGCCAAGAAAACAGGGGGTTTGGAAACACCATATATTTT.

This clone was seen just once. CDR3: CASSIEGKQLGLTGELFF. The CDR3 coding sequence is TGTGCCAGCAGCATAGAGGGCAAACAGTTGGGTTTGACCGGGGAGCTGTTTTTT. The chain links TRBV28 to TRBJ2-2; TRBD2 is a possible D gene (5 bases). Deletions cut 6 bases from V and 5 bases from J, with 25 bases between. The V gene's germline CDR1 is MDHEN and CDR2 SYDVKM. The CDR3 runs to 18 residues.

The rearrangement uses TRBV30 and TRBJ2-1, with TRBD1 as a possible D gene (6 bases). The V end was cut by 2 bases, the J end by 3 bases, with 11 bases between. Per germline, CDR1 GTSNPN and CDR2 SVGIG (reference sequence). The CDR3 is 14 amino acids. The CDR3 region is CAWSPGASYNEQFF. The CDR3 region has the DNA TGTGCCTGGAGTCCAGGGGCCAGCTACAATGAGCAGTTCTTC. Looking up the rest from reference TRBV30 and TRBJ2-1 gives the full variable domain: SQTIHQWPATLVQPVGSPLSLECTVEGTSNPNLYWYRQAAGRGLQLLFYSVGIGQISSEVPQNLSASRPQDRQFILSSKKLLLSDSGFYLCAWSPGASYNEQFFGPGTRLTVL.

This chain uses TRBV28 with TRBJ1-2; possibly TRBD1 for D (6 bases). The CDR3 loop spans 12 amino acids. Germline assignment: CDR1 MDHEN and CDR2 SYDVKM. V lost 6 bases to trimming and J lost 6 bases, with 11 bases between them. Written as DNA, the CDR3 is TGTGCCAGCAGCCAGGGGATGGATGGCTACACCTTC. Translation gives CASSQGMDGYTF.

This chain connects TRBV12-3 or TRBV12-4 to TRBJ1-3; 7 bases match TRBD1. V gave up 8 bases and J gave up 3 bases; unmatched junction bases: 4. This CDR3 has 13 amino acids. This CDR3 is CASGRGLGNTIYF. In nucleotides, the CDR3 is TGTGCCAGCGGAAGGGGGCTTGGAAACACCATATATTTT.

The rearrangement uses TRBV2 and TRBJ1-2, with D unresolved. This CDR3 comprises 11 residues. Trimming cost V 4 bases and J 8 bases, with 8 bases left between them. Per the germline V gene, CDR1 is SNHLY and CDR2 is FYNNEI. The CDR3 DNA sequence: TGTGCCAGCAGTGTAGATATGGGCTACACCTTC. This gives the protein CASSVDMGYTF.

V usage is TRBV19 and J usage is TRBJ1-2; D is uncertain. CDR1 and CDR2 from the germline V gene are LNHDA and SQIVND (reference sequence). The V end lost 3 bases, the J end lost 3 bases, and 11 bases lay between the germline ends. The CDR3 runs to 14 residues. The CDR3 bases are TGTGCCAGTAGTATGGGAGGGCTACACTATGGCTACACCTTC. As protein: CASSMGGLHYGYTF. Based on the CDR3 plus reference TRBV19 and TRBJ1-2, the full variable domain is DGGITQSPKYLFRKEGQNVTLSCEQNLNHDAMYWYRQDPGQGLRLIYYSQIVNDFQKGDIAEGYSVSREKKESFPLTVTSAQKNPTAFYLCASSMGGLHYGYTFGSGTRLTVV.

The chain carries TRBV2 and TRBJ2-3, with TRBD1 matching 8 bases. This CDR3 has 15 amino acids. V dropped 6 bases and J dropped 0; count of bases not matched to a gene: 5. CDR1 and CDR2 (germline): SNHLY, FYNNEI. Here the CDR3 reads CASRVQGGSTDTQYF. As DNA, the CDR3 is TGTGCCAGCAGGGTACAGGGGGGAAGCACAGATACGCAGTATTTT.

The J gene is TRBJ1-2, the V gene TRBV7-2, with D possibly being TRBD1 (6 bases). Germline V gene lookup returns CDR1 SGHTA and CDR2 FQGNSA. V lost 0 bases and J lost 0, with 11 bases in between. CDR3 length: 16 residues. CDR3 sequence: CASSLAGAAPNYGYTF. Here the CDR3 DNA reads TGTGCCAGCAGCTTAGCGGGGGCCGCTCCTAACTATGGCTACACCTTC.

DNA for the CDR3: TGTGCCACTGAGGGAGGTAGTTCCTACAATGAGCAGTTCTTC. Its translation: CATEGGSSYNEQFF. The V call is TRBV24-1, the J call TRBJ2-1, with D possibly TRBD2 on 6 matching bases. V was pared by 10 bases and J by 1 base, with 13 bases between. Germline CDR1 and CDR2: KGHDR and SFDVKD. This CDR3 is 14 amino acids long.

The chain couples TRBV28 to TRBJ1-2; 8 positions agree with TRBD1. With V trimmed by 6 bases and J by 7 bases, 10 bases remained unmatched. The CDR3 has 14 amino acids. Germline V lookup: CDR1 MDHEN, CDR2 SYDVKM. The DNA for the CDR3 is TGTGCCAGCAGCCGGACAGGGTTTGTTGGTGGCTACACCTTC. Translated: CASSRTGFVGGYTF.

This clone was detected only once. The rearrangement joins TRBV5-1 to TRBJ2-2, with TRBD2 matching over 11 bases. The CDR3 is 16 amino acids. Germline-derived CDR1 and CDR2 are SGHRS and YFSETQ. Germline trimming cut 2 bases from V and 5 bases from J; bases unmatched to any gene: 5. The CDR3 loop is CASSFSGRGDTGELFF. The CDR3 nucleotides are TGCGCCAGCAGCTTTAGCGGGAGGGGCGATACCGGGGAGCTGTTTTTT.

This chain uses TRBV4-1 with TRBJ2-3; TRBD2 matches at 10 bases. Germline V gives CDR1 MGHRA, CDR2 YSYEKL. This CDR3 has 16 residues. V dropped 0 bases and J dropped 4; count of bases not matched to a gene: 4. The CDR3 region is CASSQEASGSPDTQYF. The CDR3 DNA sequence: TGCGCCAGCAGCCAAGAGGCTAGCGGGAGCCCAGATACGCAGTATTTT.

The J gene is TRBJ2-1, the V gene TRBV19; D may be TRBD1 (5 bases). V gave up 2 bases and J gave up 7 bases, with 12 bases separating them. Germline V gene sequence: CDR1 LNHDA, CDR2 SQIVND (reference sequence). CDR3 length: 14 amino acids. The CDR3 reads CASSIQGGLNEQFF. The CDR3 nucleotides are TGTGCCAGTAGTATACAGGGTGGTTTGAATGAGCAGTTCTTC.

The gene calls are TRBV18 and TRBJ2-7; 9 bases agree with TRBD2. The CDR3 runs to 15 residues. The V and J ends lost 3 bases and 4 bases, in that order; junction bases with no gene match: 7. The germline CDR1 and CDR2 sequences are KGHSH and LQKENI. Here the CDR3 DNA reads TGTGCCAGCTCACCCATTGGCGGGGGGGAGTACGAGCAGTACTTC. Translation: CASSPIGGGEYEQYF.

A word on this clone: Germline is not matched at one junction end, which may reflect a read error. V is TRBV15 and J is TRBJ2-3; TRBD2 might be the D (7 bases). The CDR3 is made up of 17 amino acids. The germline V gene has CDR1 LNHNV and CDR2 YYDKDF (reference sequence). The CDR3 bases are TGCGCCACCAGCAGGGGTTGGGGGGGAGGAACCACAGATACGCAGTATTTT. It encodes CATSRGWGGGTTDTQYF.

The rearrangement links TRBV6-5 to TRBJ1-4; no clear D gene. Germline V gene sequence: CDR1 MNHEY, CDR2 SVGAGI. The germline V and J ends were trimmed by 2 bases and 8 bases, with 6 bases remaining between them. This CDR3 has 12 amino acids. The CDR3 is CASSYGTEKLFF. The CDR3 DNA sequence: TGTGCCAGCAGTTACGGCACAGAAAAACTGTTTTTT.

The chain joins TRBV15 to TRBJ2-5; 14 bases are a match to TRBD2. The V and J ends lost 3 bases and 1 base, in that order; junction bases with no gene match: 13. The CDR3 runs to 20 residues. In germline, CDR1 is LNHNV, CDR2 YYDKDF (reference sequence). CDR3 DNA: TGTGCCACCAGCAGGGAGGGACTAGCGGGAGTAGGAGGGCCCCAAGAGACCCAGTACTTC. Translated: CATSREGLAGVGGPQETQYF.